A selection of T cell receptor beta chains follows, all from one sample in a study of blood T cell repertoires in COVID-19. Some clones are missing from TCRdb's copy, which holds only in-frame ones; the method was immunoSEQ multiplex PCR. In the table there are a few hundred thousand clones, about 92% of which are singletons. Material: PBMCs or T cells enriched from blood (not recorded which). Every receptor here comes from a man younger than 35 who had recovered from COVID-19. CDR3s include the opening cysteine and the closing phenylalanine or tryptophan. Each record gives: J gene, clone size, D gene, CDR3 length, V gene, CDR3 protein, CDR3 DNA. D genes are given only for firm matches. Clone size is given for some rows only: seen once, a few or many times, or a class if the clone is expanded.

TRBJ1-3	.	.	14	TRBV18	CASSPSVDGNTIYF	TGTGCCAGCTCACCGTCAGTCGATGGAAACACCATATATTTT
TRBJ1-2	.	.	17	TRBV5-5	CASSTATLRQTAYGYTF	TGTGCCAGCAGCACGGCCACCCTCCGACAGACTGCCTATGGCTACACCTTC
TRBJ1-3	.	.	15	TRBV28	CASSNRFPSGNTIYF	TGTGCCAGCAGTAACAGGTTCCCCTCTGGAAACACCATATATTTT
TRBJ2-3	.	TRBD2	13	TRBV5-1	CASGPSGTDTQYF	TGCGCCAGCGGGCCTAGCGGAACAGATACGCAGTATTTT
TRBJ1-3	.	.	14	TRBV11-3	CASSLGLSGNTIYF	TGTGCCAGCAGCTTGGGCCTCTCTGGAAACACCATATATTTT
TRBJ2-1	.	TRBD2	15	TRBV7-3	CASSLESGTGNEQFF	TGTGCCAGCAGCTTGGAGAGCGGGACGGGTAATGAGCAGTTCTTC
TRBJ2-2	.	TRBD1	18	TRBV7-9	CASSYRQGPGTNTGELFF	TGTGCCAGCAGCTATCGACAGGGGCCCGGAACGAACACCGGGGAGCTGTTTTTT
TRBJ1-5	.	.	14	TRBV2	CASSAGQHNQPQHF	TGTGCCAGCAGCGCCGGACAGCACAATCAGCCCCAGCATTTT
TRBJ2-3	.	TRBD2	14	TRBV3-1/TRBV3-2	CASSQPTSAHTQYF	TGTGCCAGCAGCCAGCCCACTAGCGCTCATACGCAGTATTTT
TRBJ2-2	.	TRBD1	17	TRBV9	CASSRRTGGVNTGELFF	TGTGCCAGCAGCCGACGAACAGGGGGCGTTAACACCGGGGAGCTGTTTTTT
TRBJ1-6	.	TRBD1	16	TRBV2	CASSSTGGSYNSPLHF	TGTGCCAGCAGTTCGACAGGGGGCAGCTATAATTCACCCCTCCACTTT
TRBJ1-6	.	.	14	TRBV30	CAWRGDERGSPLHF	TGTGCCTGGAGGGGAGACGAGAGGGGGTCACCCCTCCACTTT
TRBJ2-3	.	TRBD2	16	TRBV3-1/TRBV3-2	CASTSAGPTGLGTQYF	TGTGCCAGCACCTCAGCCGGACCTACTGGACTAGGTACGCAGTATTTT
TRBJ1-5	.	.	13	TRBV10-2	CASKEKSNQPQHF	TGCGCCAGCAAAGAGAAGAGCAATCAGCCCCAGCATTTT
TRBJ1-5	.	.	13	TRBV9	CASSVRVDQPQHF	TGTGCCAGCAGCGTCCGGGTAGATCAGCCCCAGCATTTT
TRBJ1-5	.	.	14	TRBV2	CASKKDSSNQPQHF	TGTGCCAGCAAGAAGGACAGTAGCAATCAGCCCCAGCATTTT
TRBJ2-6	.	.	13	TRBV29-1	CSVAVKGANVLTF	TGCAGCGTTGCAGTAAAGGGGGCCAACGTCCTGACTTTC
TRBJ1-2	.	TRBD1	14	TRBV5-1	CASSLASDRDGYTF	TGCGCCAGCAGCTTGGCTTCGGACAGGGATGGCTACACCTTC
TRBJ1-5	once	.	16	TRBV19	CASSIAPRPSNQPQHF	TGTGCCAGTAGTATAGCCCCGCGTCCTAGCAATCAGCCCCAGCATTTT
TRBJ1-2	.	.	15	TRBV5-1	CASSLDLQSRDGYTF	TGCGCCAGCAGCTTGGATCTACAAAGCAGGGATGGCTACACCTTC
TRBJ1-2	few	.	17	TRBV19	CASSIGGLQGARYGYTF	TGTGCCAGTAGTATAGGGGGCCTACAGGGAGCGCGCTATGGCTACACCTTC
TRBJ1-5	.	.	15	TRBV10-3	CAISESGRASQPQHF	TGTGCCATCAGTGAGTCGGGCAGGGCTTCTCAGCCCCAGCATTTT
TRBJ1-1	.	.	14	TRBV30	CAWTHEGAQELAFF	TGTGCCTGGACCCATGAAGGGGCACAGGAGTTAGCTTTCTTT
TRBJ1-2	.	TRBD1	14	TRBV28	CASREITGGTGYTF	TGTGCCAGCAGAGAAATCACAGGGGGCACTGGCTACACCTTC
TRBJ1-1	.	.	14	TRBV3-1/TRBV3-2	CASSQDRRGWEAFF	TGTGCCAGCAGCCAAGATAGGCGGGGTTGGGAAGCTTTCTTT
TRBJ1-4	.	TRBD1	14	TRBV5-5	CASSLATGYEKLFF	TGTGCCAGCAGCTTGGCGACAGGGTATGAAAAACTGTTTTTT
TRBJ1-2	few	TRBD1	15	TRBV28	CASSGPGQGGEGYTF	TGTGCCAGCAGTGGCCCGGGACAGGGCGGGGAAGGCTACACCTTC
TRBJ1-5	.	.	13	TRBV9	CASSRESYQPQHF	TGTGCCAGCAGTAGGGAGTCTTATCAGCCCCAGCATTTT
TRBJ2-7	once	.	15	TRBV19	CASSVSVYDSYEQYF	TGTGCCAGTAGTGTTAGCGTCTACGACTCCTACGAGCAGTACTTC
TRBJ1-1	.	.	13	TRBV6-5	CASSSTGSDEAFF	TGTGCCAGCAGCAGTACAGGGAGTGATGAAGCTTTCTTT
TRBJ2-7	.	TRBD1	12	TRBV6-8	CAWSGGPYEQYF	TGTGCTTGGTCAGGGGGACCCTACGAGCAGTACTTC
TRBJ1-1	.	TRBD1	14	TRBV27	CASSRQGLNTEAFF	TGTGCCAGCTCCCGACAGGGTCTGAACACTGAAGCTTTCTTT
TRBJ1-1	few	TRBD1	14	TRBV2	CASREQGKDTEAFF	TGTGCCAGCAGGGAACAGGGGAAGGACACTGAAGCTTTCTTT
TRBJ1-2	.	.	13	TRBV11-2	CASSPDLRGGYTF	TGTGCCAGCAGTCCCGATCTTAGGGGAGGCTACACCTTC
TRBJ1-4	.	.	13	TRBV5-5	CASSLYSREKLFF	TGTGCCAGCAGCTTGTATTCCCGGGAAAAACTGTTTTTT
TRBJ2-1	few	.	16	TRBV21-1	CASSNNRAVTYNEQFF	TGTGCCAGCAGCAACAACAGGGCCGTAACCTACAATGAGCAGTTCTTC
TRBJ2-3	.	.	15	TRBV9	CASSVRDSNTDTQYF	TGTGCCAGCAGCGTTCGGGACTCGAACACAGATACGCAGTATTTT
TRBJ1-1	.	TRBD1	15	TRBV6-5	CASSPGTGLNTEAFF	TGTGCCAGCAGTCCCGGGACAGGGTTGAACACTGAAGCTTTCTTT
TRBJ1-5	.	.	15	TRBV19	CASTTETGPDQPQHF	TGTGCCAGTACAACTGAAACAGGGCCTGATCAGCCCCAGCATTTT
TRBJ1-1	.	TRBD1	14	TRBV27	CASSYKTGPTEAFF	TGTGCCAGCAGTTATAAGACAGGGCCCACTGAAGCTTTCTTT
TRBJ2-4	.	.	14	TRBV5-6	CASSLASNRIIQYF	TGTGCCAGCAGCTTGGCTTCAAACAGGATAATTCAGTACTTC
TRBJ1-5	.	.	15	TRBV11-1	CASSLDGSVNQPQHF	TGTGCCAGCAGCTTAGATGGCAGCGTTAATCAGCCCCAGCATTTT
TRBJ1-3	.	.	16	TRBV11-3	CASSSRDTDSGNTIYF	TGTGCCAGCAGCTCCCGGGACACCGACTCTGGAAACACCATATATTTT
TRBJ2-2	.	TRBD1	14	TRBV5-1	CASSSDRSTGELFF	TGCGCCAGCAGCTCGGACAGGTCCACCGGGGAGCTGTTTTTT
TRBJ2-7	.	.	13	TRBV27	CASSQDRTYEQYF	TGTGCCAGCAGTCAAGACAGAACCTACGAGCAGTACTTC
TRBJ1-4	.	TRBD1	19	TRBV7-8	CASSLMTRGQSGTNEKLFF	TGTGCCAGCAGCCTCATGACCAGGGGGCAATCTGGAACTAATGAAAAACTGTTTTTT
TRBJ1-1	.	.	14	TRBV6-5	CASSPVVLNTEAFF	TGTGCCAGCAGCCCAGTCGTTTTGAACACTGAAGCTTTCTTT
TRBJ2-1	.	.	14	TRBV6-5	CASRVAVTYNEQFF	TGTGCCAGCAGGGTAGCGGTAACCTACAATGAGCAGTTCTTC
TRBJ2-7	.	.	13	TRBV3-1/TRBV3-2	CASSQSLSHEQYF	TGTGCCAGCAGCCAATCACTATCCCACGAGCAGTACTTC
TRBJ2-2	.	.	15	TRBV5-1	CASSLQTGNTGELFF	TGCGCCAGCAGCTTGCAAACAGGGAACACCGGGGAGCTGTTTTTT
TRBJ2-2	.	.	14	TRBV19	CASSMSGIGGELFF	TGTGCCAGTAGTATGTCGGGGATTGGCGGGGAGCTGTTTTTT
TRBJ2-7	.	.	15	TRBV10-1	CASSDPANSSYEQYF	TGCGCCAGCAGTGACCCTGCGAACTCCTCCTACGAGCAGTACTTC
TRBJ1-4	.	TRBD1	15	TRBV28	CASRGGQGASEKLFF	TGTGCCAGCAGGGGGGGACAGGGGGCAAGTGAAAAACTGTTTTTT
TRBJ1-1	.	TRBD1	15	TRBV11-3	CASSLEGARNTEAFF	TGTGCCAGCAGCTTGGAGGGGGCGCGGAACACTGAAGCTTTCTTT
TRBJ1-4	.	.	16	TRBV6-5	CASSYSLTATNEKLFF	TGTGCCAGCAGTTACTCGTTGACAGCAACTAATGAAAAACTGTTTTTT
TRBJ2-2	once	TRBD2	16	TRBV5-1	CASSATSGSRTGELFF	TGCGCCAGCAGCGCGACTAGCGGGAGCCGGACCGGGGAGCTGTTTTTT
TRBJ2-1	.	.	15	TRBV10-3	CAISAAAGPYNEQFF	TGTGCCATCAGTGCGGCGGCGGGCCCATACAATGAGCAGTTCTTC
TRBJ2-7	.	.	13	TRBV28	CASSPWTGMEQYF	TGTGCCAGCAGTCCCTGGACGGGAATGGAGCAGTACTTC
TRBJ1-1	.	.	15	TRBV4-1	CASSERTAMNTEAFF	TGCGCCAGCAGCGAAAGGACAGCCATGAACACTGAAGCTTTCTTT
TRBJ2-1	.	.	13	TRBV7-2	CASSSLLASEQFF	TGTGCCAGCAGCTCGTTACTAGCAAGTGAGCAGTTCTTC